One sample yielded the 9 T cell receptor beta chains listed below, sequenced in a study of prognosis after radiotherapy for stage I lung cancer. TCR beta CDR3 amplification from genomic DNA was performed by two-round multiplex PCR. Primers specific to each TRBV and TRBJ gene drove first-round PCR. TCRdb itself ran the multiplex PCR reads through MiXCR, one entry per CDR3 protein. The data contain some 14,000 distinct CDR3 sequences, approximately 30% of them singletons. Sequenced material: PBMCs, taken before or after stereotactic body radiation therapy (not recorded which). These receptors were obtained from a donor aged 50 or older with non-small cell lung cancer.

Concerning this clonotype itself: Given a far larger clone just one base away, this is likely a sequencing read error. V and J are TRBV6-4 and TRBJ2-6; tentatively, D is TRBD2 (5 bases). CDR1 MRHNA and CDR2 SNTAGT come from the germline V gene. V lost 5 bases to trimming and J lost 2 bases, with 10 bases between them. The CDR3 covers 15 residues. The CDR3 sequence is CASSLDGAGANVLTF. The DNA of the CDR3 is TGTGCCAGCAGTTTAGACGGGGCTGGGGCCAACGTCCTGACTTTC.

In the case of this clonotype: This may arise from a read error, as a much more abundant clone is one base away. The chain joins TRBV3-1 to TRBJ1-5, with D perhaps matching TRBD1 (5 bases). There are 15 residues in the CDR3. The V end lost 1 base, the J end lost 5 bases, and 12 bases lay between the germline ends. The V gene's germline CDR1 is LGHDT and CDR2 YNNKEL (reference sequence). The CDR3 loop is CASSQGRAGYQPQHF. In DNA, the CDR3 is TGTGCCAGCAGCCAAGGTCGGGCAGGGTATCAGCCCCAGCATTTT.

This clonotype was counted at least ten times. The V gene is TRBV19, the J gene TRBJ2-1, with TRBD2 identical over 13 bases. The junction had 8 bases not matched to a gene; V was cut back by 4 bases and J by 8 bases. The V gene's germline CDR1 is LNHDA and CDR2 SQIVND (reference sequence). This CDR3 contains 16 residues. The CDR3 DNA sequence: TGTGCCAGTAGTAACCCGACTAGCGGGAGGTCCCATGAGCAGTTCTTC. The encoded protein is CASSNPTSGRSHEQFF.

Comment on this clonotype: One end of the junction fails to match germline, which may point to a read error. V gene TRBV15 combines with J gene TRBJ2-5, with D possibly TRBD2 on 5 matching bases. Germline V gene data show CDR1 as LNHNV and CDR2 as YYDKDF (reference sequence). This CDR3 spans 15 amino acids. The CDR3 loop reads CAPSMPGKREETQYF. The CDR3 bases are TGTGCCCCCAGCATGCCCGGGAAGAGGGAAGAGACCCAGTACTTC. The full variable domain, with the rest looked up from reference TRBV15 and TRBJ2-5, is DAMVIQNPRYQVTQFGKPVTLSCSQTLNHNVMYWYQQKSSQAPKLLFHYYDKDFNNEADTPDNFQSRRPNTSFCFLDIRSPGLGDTAMYLCAPSMPGKREETQYFGPGTRLLVL.

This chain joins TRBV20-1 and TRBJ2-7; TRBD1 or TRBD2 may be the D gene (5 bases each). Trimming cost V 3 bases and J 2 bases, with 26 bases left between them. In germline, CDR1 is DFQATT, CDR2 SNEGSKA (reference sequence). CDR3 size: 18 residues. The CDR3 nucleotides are TGCAGTGCTAGTCGAGGGCTTGAGGGGACCTGTCAAGCCTACGAGCAGTACTTC. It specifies CSASRGLEGTCQAYEQYF.

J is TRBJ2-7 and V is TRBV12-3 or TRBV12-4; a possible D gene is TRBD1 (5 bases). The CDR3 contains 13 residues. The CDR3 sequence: CGRAQTSSYEQYF. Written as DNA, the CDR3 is TGTGGCAGGGCACAGACTTCTTCCTACGAGCAGTACTTC.

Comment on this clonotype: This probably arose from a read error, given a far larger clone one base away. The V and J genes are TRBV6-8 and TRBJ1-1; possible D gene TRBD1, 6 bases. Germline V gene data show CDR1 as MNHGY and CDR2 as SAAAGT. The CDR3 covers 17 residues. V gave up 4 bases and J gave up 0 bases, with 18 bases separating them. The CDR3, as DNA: TGTGCCAGCAGTTGGGGGGCCATGGTTACCATGAACACTGAAGCTTTCTTT. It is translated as CASSWGAMVTMNTEAFF.

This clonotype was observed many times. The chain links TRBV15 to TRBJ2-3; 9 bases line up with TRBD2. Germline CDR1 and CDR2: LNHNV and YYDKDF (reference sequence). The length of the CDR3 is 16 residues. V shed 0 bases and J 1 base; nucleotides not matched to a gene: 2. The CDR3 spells CATSRDVAGGTDTQYF. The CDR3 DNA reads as TGTGCCACCAGCAGAGATGTAGCGGGAGGCACAGATACGCAGTATTTT.

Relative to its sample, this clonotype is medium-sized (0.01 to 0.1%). As DNA, the CDR3 is TGTGCCAGCAAGCGGACAGAGGGGTCACCCCTCCACTTT. Translation gives CASKRTEGSPLHF. The gene calls are TRBV2 and TRBJ1-6; TRBD1 is a possible D gene (6 bases). The CDR3 consists of 13 residues. Germline V CDR1 and CDR2: SNHLY, FYNNEI. V dropped 7 bases and J dropped 10 bases, with 14 bases sitting between them.